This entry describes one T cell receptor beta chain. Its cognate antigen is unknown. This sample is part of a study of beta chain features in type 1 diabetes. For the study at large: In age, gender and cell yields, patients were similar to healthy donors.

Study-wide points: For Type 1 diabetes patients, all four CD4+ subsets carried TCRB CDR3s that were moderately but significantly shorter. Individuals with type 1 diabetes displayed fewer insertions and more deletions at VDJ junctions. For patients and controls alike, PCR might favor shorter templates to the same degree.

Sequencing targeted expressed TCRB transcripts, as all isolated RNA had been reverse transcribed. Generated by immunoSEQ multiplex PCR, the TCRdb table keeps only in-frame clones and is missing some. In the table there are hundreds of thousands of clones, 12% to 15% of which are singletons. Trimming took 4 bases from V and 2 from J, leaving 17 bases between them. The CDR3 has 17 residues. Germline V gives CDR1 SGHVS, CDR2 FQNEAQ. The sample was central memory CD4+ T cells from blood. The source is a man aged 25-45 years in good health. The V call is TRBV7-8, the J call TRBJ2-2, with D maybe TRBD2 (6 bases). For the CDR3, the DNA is TGTGCCAGCAGCTCTTATGGGAGGTTTCCAAACACCGGGGAGCTGTTTTTT. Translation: CASSSYGRFPNTGELFF. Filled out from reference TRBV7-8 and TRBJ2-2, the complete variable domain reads GAGVSQSPRYKVAKRGQDVALRCDPISGHVSLFWYQQALGQGPEFLTYFQNEAQLDKSGLPSDRFFAERPEGSVSTLKIQRTQQEDSAVYLCASSSYGRFPNTGELFFGEGSRLTVL.